This TCR beta chain appears in the sequencing data of a study of Graves' ophthalmopathy and Graves' hyperthyroidism. Study outcomes and limitations: Researchers report that a 13-signature model separated ophthalmopathy from stable hyperthyroidism, posting around 90% sensitivity and more than 70% specificity.

For repertoire sequencing, the TCR beta CDR3 regions were amplified from RNA transcripts. RT-PCR was first run with HTBI primers, then multiplex PCR in a second round. TCRdb re-derived calls from the multiplex PCR reads in MiXCR, one entry per CDR3 protein. The table records around 520,000 distinct CDR3 sequences, about 35% of them present only once. In the case of this clonotype: Its antigen is unknown.

Trimming at V came to 6 bases and at J to 8 bases, leaving 7 bases not matched to a gene. The CDR3 runs to 12 residues. Looked up from germline, CDR1 is SQVTM and CDR2 is ANQGSEA. V and J are TRBV29-1 and TRBJ2-5; 9 bases match TRBD1. The material sequenced was peripheral blood or thyroid tissue (not recorded which). The clonotype was recovered from an adult man with Graves' hyperthyroidism. DNA of the CDR3: TGCAGCGTCTCCGGGACAGGGAACACCCAGTACTTC. It yields the protein CSVSGTGNTQYF.